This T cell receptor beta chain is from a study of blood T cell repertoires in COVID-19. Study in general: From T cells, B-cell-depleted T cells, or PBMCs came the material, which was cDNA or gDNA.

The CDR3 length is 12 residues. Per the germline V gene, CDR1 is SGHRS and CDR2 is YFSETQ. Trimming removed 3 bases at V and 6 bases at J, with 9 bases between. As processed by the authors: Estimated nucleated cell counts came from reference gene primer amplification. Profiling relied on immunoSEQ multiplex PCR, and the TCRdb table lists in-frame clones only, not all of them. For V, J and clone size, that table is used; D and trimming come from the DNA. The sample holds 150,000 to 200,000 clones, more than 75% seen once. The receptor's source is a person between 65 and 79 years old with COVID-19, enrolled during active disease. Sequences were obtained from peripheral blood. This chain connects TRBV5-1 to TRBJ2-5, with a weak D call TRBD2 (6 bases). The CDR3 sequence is CASSWDFQTQYF. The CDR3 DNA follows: TGCGCCAGCAGCTGGGACTTCCAGACCCAGTACTTC.